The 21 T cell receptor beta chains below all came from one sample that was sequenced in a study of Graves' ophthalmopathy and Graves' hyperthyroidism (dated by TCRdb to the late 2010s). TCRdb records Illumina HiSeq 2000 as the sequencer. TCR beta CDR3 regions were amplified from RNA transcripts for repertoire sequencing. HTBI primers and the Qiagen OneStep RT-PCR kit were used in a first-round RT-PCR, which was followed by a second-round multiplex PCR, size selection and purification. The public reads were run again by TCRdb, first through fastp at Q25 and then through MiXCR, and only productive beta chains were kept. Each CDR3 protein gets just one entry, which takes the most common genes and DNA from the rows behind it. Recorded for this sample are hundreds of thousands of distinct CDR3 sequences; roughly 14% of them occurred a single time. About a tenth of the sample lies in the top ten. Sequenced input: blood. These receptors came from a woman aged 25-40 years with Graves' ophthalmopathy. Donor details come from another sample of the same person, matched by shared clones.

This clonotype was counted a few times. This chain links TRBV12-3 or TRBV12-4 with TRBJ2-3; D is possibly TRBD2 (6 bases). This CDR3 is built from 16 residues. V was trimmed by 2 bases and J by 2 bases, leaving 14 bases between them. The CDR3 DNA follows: TGTGCCAGCAGTTTAATTATTAGCGGAGCCACAGATACGCAGTATTTT. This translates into CASSLIISGATDTQYF.

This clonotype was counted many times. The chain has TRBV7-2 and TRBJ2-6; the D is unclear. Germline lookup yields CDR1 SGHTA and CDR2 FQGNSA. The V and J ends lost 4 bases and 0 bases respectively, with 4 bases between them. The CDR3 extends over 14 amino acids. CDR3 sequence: CASSSYSGANVLTF. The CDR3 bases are TGTGCCAGCAGCTCCTACTCTGGGGCCAACGTCCTGACTTTC.

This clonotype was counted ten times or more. The chain's CDR3 is CAISRLGQMNTEAFF. CDR3 in DNA: TGTGCCATCAGCCGATTGGGACAGATGAACACTGAAGCTTTCTTT. V usage is TRBV10-3 and J usage is TRBJ1-1, with TRBD1 matching 7 bases. Trimming cost V 6 bases and J 0 bases; bases outside gene matches: 7. Per germline, CDR1 ENHRY and CDR2 SYGVKD. The CDR3 sequence is 15 residues long.

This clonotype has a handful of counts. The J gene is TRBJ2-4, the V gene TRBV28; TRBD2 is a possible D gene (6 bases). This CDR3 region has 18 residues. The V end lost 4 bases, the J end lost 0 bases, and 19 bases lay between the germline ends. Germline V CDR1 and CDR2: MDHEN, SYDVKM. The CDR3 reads CASSSPGDSLIAKNIQYF. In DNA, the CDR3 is TGTGCCAGCAGTTCGCCTGGGGACTCTTTAATAGCCAAAAACATTCAGTACTTC.

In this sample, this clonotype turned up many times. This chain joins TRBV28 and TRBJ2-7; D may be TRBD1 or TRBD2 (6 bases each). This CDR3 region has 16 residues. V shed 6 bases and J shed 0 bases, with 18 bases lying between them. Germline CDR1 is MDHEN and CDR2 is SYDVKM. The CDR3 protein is CASSHGQLARSYEQYF. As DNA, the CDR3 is TGTGCCAGCAGCCACGGACAGCTAGCGCGCTCCTACGAGCAGTACTTC.

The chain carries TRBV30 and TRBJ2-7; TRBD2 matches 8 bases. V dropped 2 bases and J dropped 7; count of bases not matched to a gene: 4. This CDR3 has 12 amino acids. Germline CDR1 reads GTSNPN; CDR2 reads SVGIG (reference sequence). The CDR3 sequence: CAWSPAGVEQYF. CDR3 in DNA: TGTGCCTGGAGTCCAGCGGGAGTTGAGCAGTACTTC. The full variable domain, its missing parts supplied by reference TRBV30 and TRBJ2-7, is SQTIHQWPATLVQPVGSPLSLECTVEGTSNPNLYWYRQAAGRGLQLLFYSVGIGQISSEVPQNLSASRPQDRQFILSSKKLLLSDSGFYLCAWSPAGVEQYFGPGTRLTVT.

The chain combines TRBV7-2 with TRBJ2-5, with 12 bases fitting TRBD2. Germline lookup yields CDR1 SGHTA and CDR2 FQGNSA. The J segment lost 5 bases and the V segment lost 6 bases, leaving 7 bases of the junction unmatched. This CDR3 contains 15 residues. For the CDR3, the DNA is TGTGCCAGCAGGGTGGGACTAGCGGGTGGGGAGACCCAGTACTTC. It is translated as CASRVGLAGGETQYF.

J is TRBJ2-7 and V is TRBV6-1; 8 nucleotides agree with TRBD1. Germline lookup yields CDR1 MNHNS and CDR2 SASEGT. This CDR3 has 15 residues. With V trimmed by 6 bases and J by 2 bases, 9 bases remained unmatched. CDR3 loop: CASRPGQETPYEQYF. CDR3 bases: TGTGCCAGCAGGCCGGGACAGGAGACCCCCTACGAGCAGTACTTC.

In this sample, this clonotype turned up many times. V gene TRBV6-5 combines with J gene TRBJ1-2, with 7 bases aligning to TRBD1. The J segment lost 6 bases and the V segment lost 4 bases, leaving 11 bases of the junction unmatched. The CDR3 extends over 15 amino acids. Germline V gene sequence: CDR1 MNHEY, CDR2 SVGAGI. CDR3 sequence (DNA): TGTGCCAGCAGTTCCCCGGGGGAGGGGGCCAATGGCTACACCTTC. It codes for CASSSPGEGANGYTF.

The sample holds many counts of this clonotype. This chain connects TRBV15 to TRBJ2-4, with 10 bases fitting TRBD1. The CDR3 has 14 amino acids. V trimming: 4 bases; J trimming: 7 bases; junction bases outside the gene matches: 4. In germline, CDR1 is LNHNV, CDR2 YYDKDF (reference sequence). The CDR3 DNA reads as TGTGCCACCAGCACAGACAGGGGGCGGAACATTCAGTACTTC. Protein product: CATSTDRGRNIQYF.

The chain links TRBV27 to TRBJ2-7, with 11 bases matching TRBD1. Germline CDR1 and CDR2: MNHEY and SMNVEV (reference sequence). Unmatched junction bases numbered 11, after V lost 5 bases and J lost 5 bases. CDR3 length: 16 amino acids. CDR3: CASSGTPGQGVNEQYF. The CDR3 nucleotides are TGTGCCAGCAGTGGAACTCCGGGACAGGGGGTTAACGAGCAGTACTTC.

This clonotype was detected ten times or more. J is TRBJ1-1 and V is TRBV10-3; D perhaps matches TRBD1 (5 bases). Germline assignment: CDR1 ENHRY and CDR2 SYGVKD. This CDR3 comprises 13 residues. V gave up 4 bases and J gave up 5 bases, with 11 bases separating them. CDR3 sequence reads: CAISGDGGTEAFF. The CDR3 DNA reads TGTGCCATCAGTGGGGACGGTGGGACTGAAGCTTTCTTT.

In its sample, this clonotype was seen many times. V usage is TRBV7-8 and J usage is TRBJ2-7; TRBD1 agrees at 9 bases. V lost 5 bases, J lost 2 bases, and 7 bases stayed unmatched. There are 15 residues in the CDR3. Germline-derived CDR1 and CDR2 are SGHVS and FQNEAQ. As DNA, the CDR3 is TGTGCCAGCAGCCAGGACAGGGGAAGCGCCTACGAGCAGTACTTC. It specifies CASSQDRGSAYEQYF. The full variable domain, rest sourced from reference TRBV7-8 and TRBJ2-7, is GAGVSQSPRYKVAKRGQDVALRCDPISGHVSLFWYQQALGQGPEFLTYFQNEAQLDKSGLPSDRFFAERPEGSVSTLKIQRTQQEDSAVYLCASSQDRGSAYEQYFGPGTRLTVT.

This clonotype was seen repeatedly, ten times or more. CDR3 nucleotides: TGCAGTGCTAGACCGAGCCCCTCCCCGTCCACTGAAGCTTTCTTT. It specifies CSARPSPSPSTEAFF. The chain carries TRBV20-1 and TRBJ1-1; D gene unclear. Germline values: CDR1 DFQATT, CDR2 SNEGSKA (reference sequence). V was pared by 2 bases and J by 4 bases, with 17 bases between. The CDR3 length is 15 residues.

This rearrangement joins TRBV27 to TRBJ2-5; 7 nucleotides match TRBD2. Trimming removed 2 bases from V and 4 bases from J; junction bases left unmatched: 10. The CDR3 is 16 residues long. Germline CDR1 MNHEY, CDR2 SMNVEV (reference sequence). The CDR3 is CASSLLPGGLGETQYF. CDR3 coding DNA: TGTGCCAGCAGTTTACTTCCGGGGGGTCTAGGAGAGACCCAGTACTTC.

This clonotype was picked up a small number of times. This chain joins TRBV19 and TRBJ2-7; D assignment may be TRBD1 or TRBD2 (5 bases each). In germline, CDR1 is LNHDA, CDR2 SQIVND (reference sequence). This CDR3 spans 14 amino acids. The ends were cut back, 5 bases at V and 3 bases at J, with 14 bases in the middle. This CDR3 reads CASSPFPGHYEQYF. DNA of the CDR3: TGTGCCAGTAGTCCCTTCCCGGGGCACTACGAGCAGTACTTC.

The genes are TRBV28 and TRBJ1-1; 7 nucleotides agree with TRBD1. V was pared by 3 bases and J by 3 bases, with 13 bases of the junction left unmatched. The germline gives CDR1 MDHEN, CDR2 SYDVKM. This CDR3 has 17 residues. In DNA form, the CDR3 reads TGTGCCAGCAGTTTCAGCAGGGGGAAGACTTGGGACACTGAAGCTTTCTTT. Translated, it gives CASSFSRGKTWDTEAFF.

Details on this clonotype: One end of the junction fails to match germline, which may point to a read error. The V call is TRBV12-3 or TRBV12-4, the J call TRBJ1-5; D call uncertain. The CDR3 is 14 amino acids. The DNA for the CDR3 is TGCGCCAGCAGCCAAGGGCTCGTCTATCAGCCCCAGCATTTT. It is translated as CASSQGLVYQPQHF.

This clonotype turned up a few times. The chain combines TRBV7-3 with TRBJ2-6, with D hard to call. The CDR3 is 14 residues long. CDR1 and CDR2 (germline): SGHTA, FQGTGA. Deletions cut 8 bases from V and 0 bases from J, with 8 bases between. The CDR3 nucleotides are TGTGCCAGCGGGGTTGACTCTGGGGCCAACGTCCTGACTTTC. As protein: CASGVDSGANVLTF. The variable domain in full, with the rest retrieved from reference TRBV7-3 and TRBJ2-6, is GAGVSQTPSNKVTEKGKYVELRCDPISGHTALYWYRQSLGQGPEFLIYFQGTGAADDSGLPNDRFFAVRPEGSVSTLKIQRTERGDSAVYLCASGVDSGANVLTFGAGSRLTVL.

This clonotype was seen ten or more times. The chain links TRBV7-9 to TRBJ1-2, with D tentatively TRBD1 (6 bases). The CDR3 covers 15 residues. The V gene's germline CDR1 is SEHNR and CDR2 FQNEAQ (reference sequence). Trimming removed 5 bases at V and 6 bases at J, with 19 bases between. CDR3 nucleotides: TGTGCCAGCAGCCCGGGACAAGGGGGTATCGATGGCTACACCTTC. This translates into CASSPGQGGIDGYTF.

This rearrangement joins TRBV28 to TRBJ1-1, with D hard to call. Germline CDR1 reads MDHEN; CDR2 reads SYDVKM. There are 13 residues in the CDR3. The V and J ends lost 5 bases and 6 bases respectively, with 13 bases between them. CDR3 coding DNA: TGTGCCAGCAGTCTTTTAGGGAAAGCTGAAGCTTTCTTT. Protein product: CASSLLGKAEAFF.